This TCR beta chain was documented in a study of CD8 T cells in ankylosing spondylitis (dated 2017 in TCRdb). Broadly, across the study: The study set out to find disease-linked TCR variants by profiling T cell receptor beta repertoires in ankylosing spondylitis patients and healthy donors. The full study cohort was made up of about two dozen ankylosing spondylitis patients and 108 healthy donors. Samples of peripheral blood were taken, and for ankylosing spondylitis patients, synovial fluid was collected as well.

Broad study findings and their caveats: According to the report, matched synovial fluid samples from ankylosing spondylitis patients were significantly enriched for the disease-linked clones. A TCR beta motif made up of roughly eight highly homologous amino acid variants appeared to be characteristic of blood from ankylosing spondylitis patients. Some TCR beta motif variants had previously been reported in synovial fluid and blood of reactive arthritis patients, which suggested common disease-initiation mechanisms. In peripheral blood, the disease-linked clones were found at relatively low frequencies and had a CD8+ phenotype.

Instrument on record: Illumina HiSeq 2500. Quantitative 5'-RACE with molecular barcodes was used to prepare TCR beta libraries. As for the original processing: A new computational method based on a probabilistic model of VDJ rearrangement was used to identify disease-linked TCR variants. TCRdb reprocessed the public reads (quality trimming at Q25 with fastp, clone calling with MiXCR) and kept in-frame beta chains. CDR3 protein sequences are deduplicated, and each keeps its most common genes and DNA. The V and J calls and clone size come from TCRdb's table, not from the authors' own analysis. This sample lists about 340,000 distinct CDR3 sequences; approximately 20% were detected once. The biggest ten clones account for 10% to 15% of the sample. From its cysteine to its phenylalanine, the CDR3 spans 12 amino acids. This entry keeps only the CDR3 DNA: 36 bases, framed from base 1. Taken from the germline V gene, the CDR1 and CDR2 loops are SQVTM and ANQGSEA. Relative to germline, V is 4 bases shorter and J is 9 bases shorter, with 13 bases between their ends.

At least ten counts were recorded for this clonotype. Its antigen specificity is not known. The input lacks base qualities; no much larger clone sits a single base away. The receptor was derived from a male donor with ankylosing spondylitis or in good health (not recorded which). This chain joins TRBV29-1 to TRBJ2-1; the D gene is perhaps TRBD1 or TRBD2, as each covers 5 bases. Sequenced sample: blood, either unsorted or a sorted T cell fraction (not recorded which). The CDR3 region has the sequence CSVAIKGSEQFF. The sequence in DNA is TGCAGCGTTGCGATCAAGGGGAGTGAGCAGTTCTTC.